Following are 13 T cell receptor beta chains from one sample sequenced in a study of T cell responses to AZD1222 COVID-19 vaccine. Assay: immunoSEQ multiplex PCR; the TCRdb copy retains only in-frame clones and omits some. Found here are 130,000 to 150,000 clones, 75% to 90% of them singletons; the top ten hold roughly 1.7%. The sample here was peripheral blood, taken on day 0 of AZD1222 vaccination. The receptors here all came from an adult in good health.

The chain uses TRBV5-4 and TRBJ2-1, with D perhaps matching TRBD1 or TRBD2 (6 bases each). There are 15 residues in the CDR3. CDR1 is SGHNT, CDR2 YYREEE, per germline (reference sequence). V was shortened by 9 bases and J by 4 bases, with 20 bases between the two germline ends. The CDR3, as DNA: TGTGCCATCGAAGATTGGGGGGCATGGTACAATGAGCAGTTCTTC. It encodes CAIEDWGAWYNEQFF.

V and J are TRBV5-1 and TRBJ2-1; D gene unclear. The germline V and J ends were trimmed by 0 bases and 0 bases, with 16 bases remaining between them. Per the germline V gene, CDR1 is SGHRS and CDR2 is YFSETQ. This CDR3 comprises 18 residues. CDR3 protein: CASSLDFRAGSSYNEQFF. CDR3 coding DNA: TGCGCCAGCAGCTTGGATTTCCGGGCCGGCAGCTCCTACAATGAGCAGTTCTTC.

The chain links TRBV2 to TRBJ1-5, with TRBD1 matching over 9 bases. The germline gives CDR1 SNHLY, CDR2 FYNNEI. Trimming removed 6 bases from V and 4 bases from J; junction bases left unmatched: 7. The CDR3 runs 15 residues. CDR3 region: CASSEQGQGNQPQHF. The CDR3 DNA reads as TGTGCCAGCAGCGAACAGGGACAGGGAAATCAGCCCCAGCATTTT.

This chain joins TRBV28 and TRBJ1-1; 9 nucleotides line up with TRBD1. The CDR3 loop spans 16 amino acids. Losses at the gene ends were 5 bases for V and 5 bases for J; bases not matched to a gene: 12. CDR1 is MDHEN and CDR2 is SYDVKM in the germline V gene. The CDR3 loop is CASSPPTMTGGTEAFF. CDR3 bases: TGTGCCAGCAGTCCACCTACTATGACAGGGGGGACTGAAGCTTTCTTT. Together with reference TRBV28 and TRBJ1-1, the CDR3 gives the full variable domain: DVKVTQSSRYLVKRTGEKVFLECVQDMDHENMFWYRQDPGLGLRLIYFSYDVKMKEKGDIPEGYSVSREKKERFSLILESASTNQTSMYLCASSPPTMTGGTEAFFGQGTRLTVV.

The V call is TRBV7-3, the J call TRBJ2-1; 8 bases align to TRBD2. With 5 bases clipped from V and 9 bases from J, the junction kept 9 bases outside the gene matches. The CDR3 runs to 14 residues. Looked up from germline, CDR1 is SGHTA and CDR2 is FQGTGA. The CDR3 nucleotides are TGTGCCAGCAGCCCCTCTGGACTAGCTAGTGAGCAGTTCTTC. Protein sequence: CASSPSGLASEQFF.

CDR3 DNA sequence: TGTGCCAGCAGCCCAGGACCAACAGTAAGGGAGACCCAGTACTTC. As protein: CASSPGPTVRETQYF. The chain uses TRBV11-2 and TRBJ2-5; D is uncertain. Germline values: CDR1 SGHAT, CDR2 FQNNGV. The CDR3 has 15 amino acids. V lost 5 bases and J lost 5, with 18 bases in between. Full variable domain (remainder filled in from reference TRBV11-2 and TRBJ2-5): EAGVAQSPRYKIIEKRQSVAFWCNPISGHATLYWYQQILGQGPKLLIQFQNNGVVDDSQLPKDRFSAERLKGVDSTLKIQPAKLEDSAVYLCASSPGPTVRETQYFGPGTRLLVL.

The chain is built from TRBV24-1 and TRBJ1-1; 7 bases match TRBD1. This CDR3 is 12 amino acids long. V lost 5 bases to trimming and J lost 8 bases; unmatched junction nucleotides: 4. Germline values: CDR1 KGHDR, CDR2 SFDVKD. The CDR3 loop is CATSGGDREAFF. In DNA form, the CDR3 reads TGTGCCACCAGTGGGGGGGACAGAGAAGCTTTCTTT.

This chain joins TRBV19 and TRBJ1-1; perhaps TRBD1 as D (5 bases). From germline, CDR1 is LNHDA and CDR2 SQIVND (reference sequence). The CDR3 is made up of 14 amino acids. Trimming stripped 7 bases from V and 3 bases from J, with 15 bases between. CDR3 sequence: CASITGGGDTEAFF. The CDR3 bases are TGTGCCAGTATCACTGGGGGAGGGGACACTGAAGCTTTCTTT.

The V call is TRBV7-2, the J call TRBJ1-1; D is uncertain. This CDR3 is built from 13 residues. The germline gives CDR1 SGHTA, CDR2 FQGNSA. V lost 3 bases and J lost 0, with 5 bases in between. The CDR3 protein is CASSLGMNTEAFF. The CDR3 coding sequence is TGTGCCAGCAGCTTGGGGATGAACACTGAAGCTTTCTTT.

The J gene is TRBJ1-1, the V gene TRBV29-1; D is undetermined. Trimming left V 7 bases short and J 5 bases short, with 17 bases between. This CDR3 region has 13 residues. CDR1 is SQVTM and CDR2 is ANQGSEA in the germline V gene. The CDR3 nucleotides are TGCAGCGGCGTGGGTCCCTTTAGGACTGAAGCTTTCTTT. Amino acid sequence: CSGVGPFRTEAFF.

As to this clone: At one of its ends the junction is not consistent with the germline gene, which may arise from a read error. The chain carries TRBV5-1 and TRBJ2-2; no firm D call. Germline loops: CDR1 SGHRS, CDR2 YFSETQ. CDR3 length equals 16 residues. For the CDR3, the DNA is TGCGCCAGCAGCTTTTTACCCGTTCCGAACGCCGGGGAGCTGTTTTTT. It translates to CASSFLPVPNAGELFF.

The chain is built from TRBV5-1 and TRBJ2-7; 14 bases map to TRBD2. After removal of 3 bases from V and 6 bases from J, the junction contained 5 bases not matched to a gene. Per germline, CDR1 SGHRS and CDR2 YFSETQ. The CDR3 contains 15 residues. CDR3 region: CASSWIGLAGGEQYF. The CDR3 DNA reads as TGCGCCAGCAGCTGGATCGGACTAGCGGGAGGCGAGCAGTACTTC.

The chain links TRBV2 to TRBJ1-3; no definite D call. The V gene lost 6 bases and the J gene lost 8 bases, with 20 bases spanning the gap. The CDR3 extends over 15 amino acids. Germline lookup yields CDR1 SNHLY and CDR2 FYNNEI. The CDR3 sequence is CASSGQPGSMDTIYF. In DNA form, the CDR3 reads TGTGCCAGCAGCGGTCAGCCAGGAAGTATGGACACCATATATTTT.